These T cell receptor beta chains were read from a single sample in a study of beta chain features in type 1 diabetes. Here immunoSEQ multiplex PCR was the method, and the copy in TCRdb shows in-frame clones only, minus some. The sample lists roughly 160,000 clones, 6% to 9% occurring once. The material sequenced was central memory CD4+ T cells from blood. These receptors all come from a man between 18 and 29 years old with type 1 diabetes. CDR3s include the opening cysteine and the closing phenylalanine or tryptophan.

v_call,cdr3_aa
TRBV7-9,CASGRGMNTGELFF
TRBV19,CASGEDSDVKAFF
TRBV5-4,CASSFRGGLTEAFF
TRBV23-1,CASSQTPRGSGGSTDTQYF
TRBV7-2,CASSPRGGPNTGELFF
TRBV30,CAWSGPTGGHSPLHF
TRBV9,CASSVGSLSYEQYF
TRBV2,CASNPDTEHQPQHF
TRBV9,CASSNWTGENTIYF
TRBV10-3,CAISDAPGGAGELFF
TRBV27,CASSHLAATDTQYF
TRBV5-6,CASSLRSGTLWEQYF
TRBV7-2,CASSPAATQGAKNIQYF
TRBV23-1,CASSQAGSLSSYNEQFF
TRBV7-2,CASSFTGKMQYF
TRBV2,CASSQNRRQGRAQETQYF
TRBV6-5,CASSYSGDTYNSPLHF
TRBV19,CASSYRQGDIQYF
TRBV19,CASSPLYRSGELFF
TRBV5-1,CASSYRGLQETQYF
TRBV19,CASSIGTGMNTEAFF
TRBV28,CASSPQGLRGIQYF
TRBV29-1,CSAQGRGINYGYTF
TRBV28,CASSLSRGGIYEQYF
TRBV9,CASSNDRGPGYTF
TRBV5-4,CASSTTTGTYEQYF
TRBV5-5,CASSLGQTSSYEQYF
TRBV4-3,CASSPRQESYEQYF
TRBV7-2,CASSGRGTDTQYF
TRBV7-9,CASSLASTLDTQYF
TRBV18,CASSPSTGGPSGNIQYF
TRBV6-1,CASSDRAKEYF
TRBV5-1,CASSLSPVEGEQFF
TRBV14,CASSQGDREYYGYTF
TRBV4-1,CASSQDWGAASGSYEQYF
TRBV11-2,CASRYASYEQYF
TRBV11-2,CASSAYSGPRPSSTDTQYF
TRBV29-1,CSGGVNTEAFF
TRBV6-5,CASSRMDRDYEQYF